The 15 T cell receptor beta chains reported below all come from one sample, sequenced in a study of blood T cell repertoires in COVID-19 (dated by TCRdb to the early 2020s). The library was built by means of the immunoSEQ multiplex PCR assay. TCRdb carries this immuneACCESS record with in-frame sequences only. Its versions omit some clonotypes, under half of them owing to an unresolved V gene in the studies checked, with the rest unexplained. A total of 4,000 to 6,000 clones appear in this sample, about 91% of them only once. Under 55% of the sample goes to the ten largest clones. Sequenced input: peripheral blood. These receptors all come from a man between 65 and 80 years old with COVID-19, enrolled during active disease.

The J gene is TRBJ2-3, the V gene TRBV7-2, with 7 nucleotides matching TRBD2. The V gene end was trimmed by 6 bases and the J gene end by 3 bases; junction bases not matched to a gene: 9. The CDR3 length is 15 residues. Germline CDR1 SGHTA, CDR2 FQGNSA. The CDR3 DNA reads as TGTGCCAGCAGAGAGCGGGACTACACAACAGATACGCAGTATTTT. Amino acids: CASRERDYTTDTQYF.

J is TRBJ1-1 and V is TRBV7-9, with TRBD1 matching 9 bases. The ends lost 1 base at V and 13 bases at J; junction bases unmatched: 22. Germline values: CDR1 SEHNR, CDR2 FQNEAQ (reference sequence). CDR3 size: 18 residues. The DNA for the CDR3 is TGTGCCAGCAGCTTAGATCTCGCCCTGGAACTAGACAGGGGGGAGGTTTTCTTT. Translated, it gives CASSLDLALELDRGEVFF.

The V and J genes are TRBV11-2 and TRBJ2-3; 11 nucleotides align to TRBD2. Trimming took 4 bases from V and 4 from J; bases not matched to a gene: 7. The CDR3 spans 16 residues. Germline assignment: CDR1 SGHAT and CDR2 FQNNGV. The CDR3 DNA reads TGTGCCAGCAGCTCCCAGACTAGCGGGGTCTCAGATACGCAGTATTTT. It is translated as CASSSQTSGVSDTQYF. Filled out from reference TRBV11-2 and TRBJ2-3, the complete variable domain reads EAGVAQSPRYKIIEKRQSVAFWCNPISGHATLYWYQQILGQGPKLLIQFQNNGVVDDSQLPKDRFSAERLKGVDSTLKIQPAKLEDSAVYLCASSSQTSGVSDTQYFGPGTRLTVL.

This clone was observed a handful of times. The V call is TRBV20-1, the J call TRBJ2-7; D ambiguous. Germline CDR1 reads DFQATT; CDR2 reads SNEGSKA (reference sequence). This CDR3 has 12 amino acids. With 3 bases removed from V and 1 base from J, the gap between germline ends came to 7 bases. CDR3 amino acids: CSASDTSYEQYF. In DNA form, the CDR3 reads TGCAGTGCTAGTGACACATCCTACGAGCAGTACTTC.

The V and J genes are TRBV30 and TRBJ1-4; possibly TRBD1 for D (5 bases). The CDR3 extends over 14 amino acids. Trimming removed 3 bases from V and 5 bases from J, with 13 bases in between. CDR1 GTSNPN and CDR2 SVGIG come from the germline V gene (reference sequence). CDR3 in DNA: TGTGCCTGGAGCCAGGGAGGGGCGAATGAAAAACTGTTTTTT. Translating gives CAWSQGGANEKLFF.

V gene TRBV7-8 combines with J gene TRBJ2-2, with D possibly matching TRBD2 (5 bases). V was clipped by 1 base and J by 4 bases, with 10 bases between them. The CDR3 consists of 15 residues. The germline gives CDR1 SGHVS, CDR2 FQNEAQ. The CDR3 spells CASSLVVGSTGELFF. DNA for the CDR3: TGTGCCAGCAGCTTAGTTGTAGGGAGCACCGGGGAGCTGTTTTTT.

The rearrangement links TRBV12-3 or TRBV12-4 to TRBJ2-1, with TRBD1 as a possible D gene (6 bases). The CDR3 is made up of 12 amino acids. With 7 bases removed from V and 6 bases from J, the gap between germline ends came to 10 bases. This chain's CDR3 is CASKQGSNEQFF. CDR3 nucleotide sequence: TGTGCCAGCAAACAGGGCTCCAATGAGCAGTTCTTC.

The chain's CDR3 is CASSEYMTEEETQYF. The CDR3 DNA reads TGTGCCAGCAGTGAATACATGACCGAGGAGGAGACCCAGTACTTC. This sequence joins TRBV25-1 and TRBJ2-5; D gene ambiguous. Germline assignment: CDR1 MGHDK and CDR2 SYGVNS. The germline V and J ends were trimmed by 0 bases and 5 bases, with 13 bases remaining between them. The CDR3 has 15 amino acids.

This chain uses TRBV6-5 with TRBJ1-6, with D hard to call. The CDR3 contains 15 residues. Trimming stripped 10 bases from V and 7 bases from J, with 20 bases between. Germline CDR1 MNHEY, CDR2 SVGAGI. The CDR3 DNA follows: TGTGCCACCCAGTCCCAGGCTGGTCTAAATTCACCCCTCCACTTT. Its translation is CATQSQAGLNSPLHF.

The chain employs TRBV19 and TRBJ1-1; no reliable D call. CDR3 length: 13 residues. Looked up from germline, CDR1 is LNHDA and CDR2 is SQIVND (reference sequence). V dropped 3 bases and J dropped 6 bases, with 11 bases sitting between them. CDR3 DNA: TGTGCCAGTAGTATGTACTTACTATCTGAAGCTTTCTTT. Translated: CASSMYLLSEAFF.

The chain employs TRBV21-1 and TRBJ1-5; no DNA check was done on the table's D call, TRBD1. TRBV21-1 is recorded as a pseudogene. This CDR3 contains 18 residues. In nucleotides, the CDR3 is TGTGCCAGCAGCAAACCCCGACAGGGTCATGAGAATCTACAGCCCCAGCATTTT. This encodes CASSKPRQGHENLQPQHF.

The sample holds one count of this clone. V and J are TRBV29-1 and TRBJ1-2; D unresolved. Deletions cut 3 bases from V and 6 bases from J, with 5 bases between. From germline, CDR1 is SQVTM and CDR2 ANQGSEA. There are 10 residues in the CDR3. CDR3 sequence (DNA): TGCAGCGTTGACCGTAATGGCTACACCTTC. Translating gives CSVDRNGYTF.

The J gene is TRBJ1-6, the V gene TRBV3-1 (or the pseudogene TRBV3-2); D uncertain. Trimming took 4 bases from V and 7 from J, leaving 20 bases between them. The CDR3 sequence is 17 residues long. Germline V CDR1 and CDR2: LGHDT, YNNKEL (reference sequence). CDR3: CASSPLRGRKGNSPLHF. The CDR3 coding sequence is TGTGCCAGCAGCCCTCTTAGAGGGCGGAAAGGGAATTCACCCCTCCACTTT.

The chain joins TRBV10-2 to TRBJ2-2, with 9 positions matching TRBD1. The trim removed 6 bases at V and 3 bases at J, leaving 2 bases unmatched. CDR3 length: 14 amino acids. Germline CDR1 WSHSY, CDR2 SAAADI. CDR3 in amino acids: CASRGQGDTGELFF. DNA of the CDR3: TGCGCCAGCAGGGGACAGGGAGACACCGGGGAGCTGTTTTTT.

CDR3 coding DNA: TGTGCCAGCGGGACAGGAGGCTACACCTTC. Residues: CASGTGGYTF. This rearrangement joins TRBV6-5 to TRBJ1-2; TRBD1 agrees at 8 bases. Germline CDR1 is MNHEY and CDR2 is SVGAGI. The CDR3 runs 10 residues. The V gene end was trimmed by 8 bases and the J gene end by 8 bases; junction bases not matched to a gene: 1.